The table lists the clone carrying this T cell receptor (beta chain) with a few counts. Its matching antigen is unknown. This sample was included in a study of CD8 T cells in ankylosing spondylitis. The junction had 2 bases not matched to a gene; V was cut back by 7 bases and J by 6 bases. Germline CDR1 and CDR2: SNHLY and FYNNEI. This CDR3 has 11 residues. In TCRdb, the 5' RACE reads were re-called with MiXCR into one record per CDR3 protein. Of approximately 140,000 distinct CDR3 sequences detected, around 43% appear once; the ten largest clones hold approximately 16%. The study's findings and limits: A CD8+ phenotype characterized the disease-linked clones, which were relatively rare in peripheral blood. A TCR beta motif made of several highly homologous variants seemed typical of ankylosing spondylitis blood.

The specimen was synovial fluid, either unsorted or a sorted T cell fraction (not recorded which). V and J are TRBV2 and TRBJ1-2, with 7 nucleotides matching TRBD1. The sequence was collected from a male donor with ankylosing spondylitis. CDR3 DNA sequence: TGTGCCAGCACAGGGGGGCATGGCTACACCTTC. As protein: CASTGGHGYTF.